Shown below are 10 T cell receptor beta chains from a single sample sequenced in a study of beta chain features in type 1 diabetes. Study results and limitations: A moderate, significant TCRB CDR3 shortening appeared in type 1 diabetes across four CD4+ subsets.

These receptors' antigens are unknown. cDNA synthesis used the whole RNA isolate, giving expressed TCRB sequences. Using immunoSEQ multiplex PCR, the repertoire was profiled, and TCRdb retains in-frame clones only, with some absent. The data contain around 360,000 clones, around 12% of them singletons. Sequencing input: naive CD4+ T cells from blood. These receptors were obtained from a young woman with type 1 diabetes.

Only a few counts were recorded for this clone. The chain recombines TRBV29-1 with TRBJ2-2, with 9 bases matching TRBD1. The CDR3 totals 16 residues. CDR1 is SQVTM, CDR2 ANQGSEA, per germline. J lost 6 bases, V lost 3 bases, and 11 bases had no gene match. The CDR3 sequence is CSVDRGQGIGAGELFF. As DNA, the CDR3 is TGCAGCGTTGACCGCGGACAGGGGATTGGGGCCGGGGAGCTGTTTTTT.

This clone was detected a few times. The J gene is TRBJ2-5, the V gene TRBV11-1, with D perhaps TRBD2 (5 bases). The CDR3 length is 17 residues. The germline V gene has CDR1 SGHAT and CDR2 FQDESV (reference sequence). Trimming took off 4 bases at V and 4 bases at J, with 22 bases between the two ends. In DNA, the CDR3 is TGTGCCAGCAGCTCTTCCCGGGGATTGACATGGGGAGAGACCCAGTACTTC. This codes for CASSSSRGLTWGETQYF.

This clone was counted a few times. The CDR3 protein is CASSVALGSGGAGVYNEQFF. The CDR3 coding sequence is TGTGCCAGCAGCGTAGCTCTTGGATCGGGGGGCGCAGGGGTATACAATGAGCAGTTCTTC. The V call is TRBV9, the J call TRBJ2-1; a weak D match, TRBD2 (7 bases). The germline V and J ends were trimmed by 0 bases and 4 bases, with 26 bases remaining between them. Germline CDR1 SGDLS, CDR2 YYNGEE. The CDR3 extends over 20 amino acids.

The table lists this clone with a few counts. The chain is built from TRBV29-1 and TRBJ2-1; maybe TRBD2 (5 bases). This CDR3 is built from 14 residues. Deletions cut 4 bases from V and 4 bases from J, with 14 bases between. Germline V gene lookup returns CDR1 SQVTM and CDR2 ANQGSEA. CDR3 coding DNA: TGCAGCGTTGGGGTACTAGAAATTTACAATGAGCAGTTCTTC. Translation: CSVGVLEIYNEQFF.

The J gene is TRBJ2-5, the V gene TRBV7-9; D may be TRBD1 (7 bases). V was trimmed by 5 bases and J by 11 bases, leaving 18 bases between them. This CDR3 region has 13 residues. CDR1 SEHNR and CDR2 FQNEAQ come from the germline V gene (reference sequence). CDR3 nucleotides: TGTGCCAGCAGCGAAAGCGGAGGGACAGAGCAGTACTTC. This translates into CASSESGGTEQYF.

The table lists this clone with a few counts. This CDR3 is CASSQPGTSGSHEQFF. Here the CDR3 DNA reads TGCGCCAGCAGCCAACCCGGGACTAGCGGGAGTCATGAGCAGTTCTTC. The chain links TRBV4-1 to TRBJ2-1; TRBD2 matches at 14 bases. CDR1 is MGHRA and CDR2 is YSYEKL in the germline V gene. The CDR3 length is 16 residues. The V and J ends lost 2 bases and 8 bases, in that order; junction bases with no gene match: 5.

V and J are TRBV7-8 and TRBJ1-1, with no clear D. V was cut by 5 bases and J by 5 bases, with 6 bases left in between. Germline CDR1 reads SGHVS; CDR2 reads FQNEAQ. The CDR3 runs 11 residues. The CDR3 region has the DNA TGTGCCAGCAGCCTCGGGACTGAAGCTTTCTTT. It specifies CASSLGTEAFF.

The V and J genes are TRBV7-2 and TRBJ2-7; TRBD1 might be the D (6 bases). The CDR3 has 14 amino acids. V was clipped by 3 bases and J by 7 bases, with 16 bases between them. Germline values: CDR1 SGHTA, CDR2 FQGNSA. The CDR3, as DNA: TGTGCCAGCAGCTTTCTACCAGGGGCTTATGAGCAGTACTTC. This encodes CASSFLPGAYEQYF.

The J gene is TRBJ2-4, the V gene TRBV15; D not certain. This CDR3 region has 14 residues. V dropped 1 base and J dropped 0 bases, with 4 bases sitting between them. Germline CDR1 LNHNV, CDR2 YYDKDF (reference sequence). CDR3 DNA sequence: TGTGCCACCAGCAGAGTCCTAGCCAAAAACATTCAGTACTTC. Translation gives CATSRVLAKNIQYF. Filled out from reference TRBV15 and TRBJ2-4, the complete variable domain reads DAMVIQNPRYQVTQFGKPVTLSCSQTLNHNVMYWYQQKSSQAPKLLFHYYDKDFNNEADTPDNFQSRRPNTSFCFLDIRSPGLGDTAMYLCATSRVLAKNIQYFGAGTRLSVL.

The chain employs TRBV20-1 and TRBJ2-1, with a weak D call TRBD2 (5 bases). Deletions cut 6 bases from V and 7 bases from J, with 10 bases between. In germline, CDR1 is DFQATT, CDR2 SNEGSKA (reference sequence). The CDR3 has 11 amino acids. CDR3 in amino acids: CSAEGANEQFF. In DNA form, the CDR3 reads TGCAGTGCCGAGGGTGCAAATGAGCAGTTCTTC.